The 4 T cell receptor beta chains reported below all come from one sample, sequenced in a study of T cell changes during pregnancy in multiple sclerosis. The table came from immunoSEQ multiplex PCR; TCRdb's copy has only in-frame clones and leaves some out. The sample lists tens of thousands of clones, roughly 93% seen once, with more than 2% in the top ten. The sample consisted of peripheral blood, taken in the second trimester of pregnancy. These receptors came from a female donor with multiple sclerosis, enrolled in a pregnancy study.

This chain connects TRBV27 to TRBJ1-6; TRBD1 matches at 7 bases. Looked up from germline, CDR1 is MNHEY and CDR2 is SMNVEV (reference sequence). With 7 bases clipped from V and 11 bases from J, the junction kept 11 bases outside the gene matches. CDR3 length equals 14 residues. For the CDR3, the DNA is TGTGCCAGCACCCCGACAGGGTTGGGTCCACCCCTCCACTTT. Protein: CASTPTGLGPPLHF.

This chain connects TRBV30 to TRBJ2-1; D perhaps matches TRBD1 (6 bases). The CDR3 has 15 residues. CDR1 is GTSNPN, CDR2 SVGIG, per germline (reference sequence). Between the trimmed V and J ends, which lost 3 bases and 4 bases, there was a span of 16 bases. CDR3 DNA sequence: TGTGCCTGGAGGGGGACGGGACAAACTTACAATGAGCAGTTCTTC. It encodes CAWRGTGQTYNEQFF.

J is TRBJ2-1 and V is TRBV28; the match to TRBD1 covers 7 bases. The CDR3 runs 17 residues. Per germline, CDR1 MDHEN and CDR2 SYDVKM. V was clipped by 5 bases and J by 11 bases; unmatched bases: 21. CDR3 sequence (DNA): TGTGCCAGCAGTCAAGGCCTTAATCCGGGACAGAGACAAAAGCAGTTCTTC. It encodes CASSQGLNPGQRQKQFF. Full variable domain (outside the CDR3, taken from reference TRBV28 and TRBJ2-1): DVKVTQSSRYLVKRTGEKVFLECVQDMDHENMFWYRQDPGLGLRLIYFSYDVKMKEKGDIPEGYSVSREKKERFSLILESASTNQTSMYLCASSQGLNPGQRQKQFFGPGTRLTVL.

This chain joins TRBV18 and TRBJ1-2, with D perhaps TRBD1 (5 bases). The CDR3 runs 15 residues. V lost 2 bases, J lost 0 bases, and 10 bases lay in between. Germline CDR1 is KGHSH and CDR2 is LQKENI. This CDR3 reads CASSPGGSTNYGYTF. Here the CDR3 DNA reads TGTGCCAGCTCACCAGGGGGGTCTACTAACTATGGCTACACCTTC.